One sample yielded the 8 T cell receptor beta chains listed below, sequenced in a study of response to subunit inactivated influenza vaccine. TCRdb analysed the RT-PCR reads with MiXCR anew, one entry per CDR3 protein. This table has 550,000 to 600,000 distinct CDR3 sequences, about 11% appearing once. Source: PBMCs from blood, taken on the day of vaccination. The receptors here all came from a man aged 50-59 years who received an inactivated influenza vaccine.

This clonotype was detected a few times. The chain couples TRBV12-3 or TRBV12-4 to TRBJ2-2; 11 nucleotides agree with TRBD1. Trimming at V came to 6 bases and at J to 4 bases, leaving 7 bases not matched to a gene. This CDR3 is built from 16 residues. The CDR3 DNA follows: TGTGCCAGCAGCCGCAGGACAGGGGGCATCACCGGGGAGCTGTTTTTT. Translation gives CASSRRTGGITGELFF.

This clonotype was detected many times. The CDR3 nucleotides read TGTGCCAGCAGCTTAGCGGACGGGATGCAGTACTTC. This translates into CASSLADGMQYF. The rearrangement uses TRBV7-9 and TRBJ2-7, with D perhaps TRBD2 (5 bases). V shed 0 bases and J shed 9 bases, with 9 bases lying between them. The CDR3 is 12 amino acids. Per the germline V gene, CDR1 is SEHNR and CDR2 is FQNEAQ (reference sequence).

The sample holds a few counts of this clonotype. This sequence joins TRBV10-3 and TRBJ2-6, with D uncertain. The length of the CDR3 is 16 residues. V was cut by 0 bases and J by 2 bases, with 8 bases left in between. Germline CDR1 is ENHRY and CDR2 is SYGVKD. DNA of the CDR3: TGTGCCATCAGTGAGTCCGGCAGAACTGGGGCCAACGTCCTGACTTTC. It translates to CAISESGRTGANVLTF.

V gene TRBV7-2 combines with J gene TRBJ2-7, with D possibly called TRBD1 or TRBD2 (7 bases each). The CDR3 spans 15 residues. Germline values: CDR1 SGHTA, CDR2 FQGNSA. Trimming removed 5 bases from V and 2 bases from J, with 16 bases in between. The CDR3 DNA reads as TGTGCCAGCAGCCCTTGGGGGGGACAGACCTACGAGCAGTACTTC. Protein sequence: CASSPWGGQTYEQYF.

This clonotype was seen only a few times. This chain joins TRBV28 and TRBJ1-4; no reliable D call. Germline values: CDR1 MDHEN, CDR2 SYDVKM. V dropped 6 bases and J dropped 0 bases, with 8 bases sitting between them. The CDR3 runs 14 residues. This CDR3 is CASRLRATNEKLFF. The CDR3 region has the DNA TGTGCCAGCAGGCTGCGGGCAACTAATGAAAAACTGTTTTTT.

The V and J genes are TRBV3-1 and TRBJ1-1; the match to TRBD1 covers 7 bases. CDR1 is LGHDT and CDR2 is YNNKEL in the germline V gene (reference sequence). Trimming cost V 5 bases and J 12 bases; bases outside gene matches: 12. This CDR3 spans 13 amino acids. The CDR3 DNA follows: TGTGCCAGCAGCTTGGGACAGCTAAGTGTGTCTTTCTTT. Residues: CASSLGQLSVSFF. The full variable domain, rest sourced from reference TRBV3-1 and TRBJ1-1, is DTAVSQTPKYLVTQMGNDKSIKCEQNLGHDTMYWYKQDSKKFLKIMFSYNNKELIINETVPNRFSPKSPDKAHLNLHINSLELGDSAVYFCASSLGQLSVSFFGQGTRLTVV.

This clonotype was observed at least ten times. The gene calls are TRBV7-2 and TRBJ1-1, with TRBD1 as a possible D gene (5 bases). V shed 2 bases and J shed 7 bases, with 8 bases lying between them. The germline V gene has CDR1 SGHTA and CDR2 FQGNSA. The CDR3 is 12 amino acids. In DNA form, the CDR3 reads TGTGCCAGCAGCTTATGGGGGTTTGAAGCTTTCTTT. This sequence encodes CASSLWGFEAFF.

This clonotype was counted many times. The chain combines TRBV5-6 with TRBJ2-1; 7 positions match TRBD2. Germline V gene lookup returns CDR1 SGHDT and CDR2 YYEEEE. The CDR3 has 14 amino acids. V lost 0 bases to trimming and J lost 6 bases; unmatched junction nucleotides: 3. The CDR3 protein is CASSLEAGFNEQFF. As DNA, the CDR3 is TGTGCCAGCAGCTTGGAAGCGGGGTTCAATGAGCAGTTCTTC.